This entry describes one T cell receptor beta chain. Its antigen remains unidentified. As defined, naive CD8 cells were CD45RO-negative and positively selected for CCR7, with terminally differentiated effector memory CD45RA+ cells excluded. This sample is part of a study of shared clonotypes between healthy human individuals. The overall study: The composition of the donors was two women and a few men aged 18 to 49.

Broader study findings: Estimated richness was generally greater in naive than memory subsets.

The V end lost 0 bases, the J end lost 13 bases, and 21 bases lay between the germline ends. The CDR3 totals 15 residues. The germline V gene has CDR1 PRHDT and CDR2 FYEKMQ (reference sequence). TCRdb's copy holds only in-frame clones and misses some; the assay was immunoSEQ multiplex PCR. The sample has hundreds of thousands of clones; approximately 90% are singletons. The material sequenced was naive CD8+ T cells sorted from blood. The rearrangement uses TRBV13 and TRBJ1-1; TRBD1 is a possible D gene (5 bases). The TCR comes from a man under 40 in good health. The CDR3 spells CASSLGGVKQGGDFF. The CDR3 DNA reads TGTGCCAGCAGCTTAGGTGGAGTCAAGCAGGGTGGAGATTTCTTT.